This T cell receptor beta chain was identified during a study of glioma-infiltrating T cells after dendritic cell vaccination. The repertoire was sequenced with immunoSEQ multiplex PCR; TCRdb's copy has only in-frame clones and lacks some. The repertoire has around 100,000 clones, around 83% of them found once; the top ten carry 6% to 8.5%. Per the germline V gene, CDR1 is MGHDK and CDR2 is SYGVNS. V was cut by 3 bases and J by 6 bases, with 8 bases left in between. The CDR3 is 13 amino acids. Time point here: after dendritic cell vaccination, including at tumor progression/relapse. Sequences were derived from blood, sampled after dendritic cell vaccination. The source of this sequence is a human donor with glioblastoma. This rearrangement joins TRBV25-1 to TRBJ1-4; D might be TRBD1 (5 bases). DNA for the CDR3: TGTGCCAGCAGTGACGCAGGGTATGAAAAACTGTTTTTT. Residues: CASSDAGYEKLFF.